Included here is one TCR beta chain sequence, with context. The record originates from a study of blood T cell repertoires in COVID-19. The V and J ends lost 10 bases and 4 bases respectively, with 7 bases between them. CDR3 length equals 10 residues. Germline values: CDR1 MDHEN, CDR2 SYDVKM. Method: immunoSEQ multiplex PCR; TCRdb's copy keeps in-frame clones and lacks some. Of some 91,000 clones in the sample, roughly 72% are singletons; the top ten hold over 6.5%. Material for sequencing was peripheral blood. The chain combines TRBV28 with TRBJ1-1; no reliable D call. This clonotype was obtained from a man between 65 and 80 years old with acute or convalescent COVID-19. CDR3 loop: CATRFTEAFF. The CDR3 region has the DNA TGTGCCACCCGGTTCACTGAAGCTTTCTTT. The whole variable domain, filled in from reference TRBV28 and TRBJ1-1, reads DVKVTQSSRYLVKRTGEKVFLECVQDMDHENMFWYRQDPGLGLRLIYFSYDVKMKEKGDIPEGYSVSREKKERFSLILESASTNQTSMYLCATRFTEAFFGQGTRLTVV.